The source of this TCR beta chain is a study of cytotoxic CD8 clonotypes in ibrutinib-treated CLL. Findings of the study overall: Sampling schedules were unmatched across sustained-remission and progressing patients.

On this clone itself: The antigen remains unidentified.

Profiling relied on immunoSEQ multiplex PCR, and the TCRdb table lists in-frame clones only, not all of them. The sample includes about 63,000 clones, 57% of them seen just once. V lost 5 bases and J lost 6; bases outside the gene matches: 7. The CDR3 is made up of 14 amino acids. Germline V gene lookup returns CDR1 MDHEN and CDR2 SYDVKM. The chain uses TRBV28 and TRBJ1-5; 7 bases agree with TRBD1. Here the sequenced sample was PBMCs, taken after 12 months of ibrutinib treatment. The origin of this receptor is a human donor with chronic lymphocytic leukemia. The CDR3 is CASSQGGGGQPQHF. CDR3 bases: TGTGCCAGCAGTCAGGGGGGGGGAGGTCAGCCCCAGCATTTT.